A single T cell receptor (beta chain) is shown here with its context. Trimming cost V 5 bases and J 4 bases, with 14 bases left between them. The CDR3 has 14 residues. The V gene's germline CDR1 is SGHTA and CDR2 FQGTGA. Only in-frame clones appear in the TCRdb table, and some are missing; sequencing was by immunoSEQ multiplex PCR. The sample lists approximately 110,000 clones, 70% to 80% seen once, with under 25% in the top ten. This entry is derived from a study of blood T cell repertoires in COVID-19. Specimen: peripheral blood. The chain employs TRBV7-3 and TRBJ1-2; D might be TRBD1 (5 bases). This receptor was obtained from a man aged 70-80 years with active or convalescent COVID-19. The CDR3 sequence is CASSPGGLGYGYTF. In nucleotides, the CDR3 is TGTGCCAGCAGCCCCGGGGGACTGGGCTATGGCTACACCTTC.